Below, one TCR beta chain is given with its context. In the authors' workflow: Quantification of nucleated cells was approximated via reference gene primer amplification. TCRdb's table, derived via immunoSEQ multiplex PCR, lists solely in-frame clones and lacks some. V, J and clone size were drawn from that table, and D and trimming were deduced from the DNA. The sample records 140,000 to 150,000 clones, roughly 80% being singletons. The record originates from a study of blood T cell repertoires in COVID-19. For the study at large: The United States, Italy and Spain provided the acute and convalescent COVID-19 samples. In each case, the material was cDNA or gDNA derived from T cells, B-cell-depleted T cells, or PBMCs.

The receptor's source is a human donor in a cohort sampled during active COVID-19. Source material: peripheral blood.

The CDR3 DNA reads as TGTGCCAGCAGCCAAGGAGTAGTCCAAGAGACCCAGTACTTC. It is translated as CASSQGVVQETQYF. The rearrangement joins TRBV4-2 to TRBJ2-5, with unresolved D. The germline V gene encodes CDR1 LGHNA and CDR2 YNFKEQ. The CDR3 totals 14 residues. Trimming took 1 base from V and 1 from J, leaving 7 bases between them.